What follows are 17 T cell receptor beta chains derived from one specimen sequenced in a study of blood T cell repertoires in COVID-19. Sequencing used immunoSEQ multiplex PCR; TCRdb keeps in-frame clones, though not all of them. The sample includes a few hundred thousand clones, approximately 86% of them seen just once. Source material: peripheral blood. The receptors shown here come from a man aged 35 to 55 who had recovered from COVID-19.

The chain employs TRBV5-4 and TRBJ1-1, with TRBD1 matching over 10 bases. The CDR3 totals 15 residues. V lost 4 bases and J lost 5; bases outside the gene matches: 8. Germline V gene sequence: CDR1 SGHNT, CDR2 YYREEE (reference sequence). In nucleotides, the CDR3 is TGTGCCAGCAGCACCGGGACAGGGGTTTGGACTGAAGCTTTCTTT. As protein: CASSTGTGVWTEAFF.

CDR3: CASMPGYSSSNEQFF. The CDR3 bases are TGCGCCAGCATGCCGGGTTATTCTAGTTCGAATGAGCAGTTCTTC. The rearrangement links TRBV5-1 to TRBJ2-1; D unclear. This CDR3 has 15 amino acids. V dropped 6 bases and J dropped 7 bases, with 20 bases sitting between them. Per germline, CDR1 SGHRS and CDR2 YFSETQ.

The V gene is TRBV27, the J gene TRBJ2-3, with D perhaps TRBD2 (5 bases). The CDR3 contains 15 residues. CDR1 is MNHEY and CDR2 is SMNVEV in the germline V gene (reference sequence). V lost 6 bases to trimming and J lost 1 base, with 14 bases between them. CDR3 nucleotide sequence: TGTGCCAGCAGCACGAGGGTGGGCGGCACAGATACGCAGTATTTT. Amino acid sequence: CASSTRVGGTDTQYF.

The chain employs TRBV4-1 and TRBJ1-1; 12 bases match TRBD1. From germline, CDR1 is MGHRA and CDR2 YSYEKL. The CDR3 extends over 16 amino acids. Germline trimming cut 4 bases from V and 7 bases from J; bases unmatched to any gene: 10. CDR3 coding DNA: TGCGCCAGCAGCCCCAAGCAGGGACAGGGGGCCCATGAAGCTTTCTTT. Translated: CASSPKQGQGAHEAFF.

This clone has only a few counts. This chain uses TRBV6-1 with TRBJ1-1; D might be TRBD1 (6 bases). CDR1 and CDR2 (germline): MNHNS, SASEGT. CDR3 size: 13 residues. Trimming removed 3 bases from V and 5 bases from J, with 10 bases in between. CDR3 in DNA: TGTGCCAGCAGTGAGGACAGAGGGACTGAAGCTTTCTTT. It specifies CASSEDRGTEAFF.

This clone was recorded only once. This chain uses TRBV19 with TRBJ1-2; TRBD1 matches 7 bases. The germline gives CDR1 LNHDA, CDR2 SQIVND (reference sequence). After removal of 5 bases from V and 8 bases from J, the junction contained 14 bases not matched to a gene. The CDR3 is made up of 15 amino acids. The CDR3 is CASSPSYRGVGGYTF. The CDR3 DNA reads as TGTGCCAGTAGTCCCAGCTACAGGGGAGTCGGGGGCTACACCTTC.

CDR3 nucleotide sequence: TGCGCCAGCAACCTAGCGGGAAACAATGAGCAGTTCTTC. This sequence encodes CASNLAGNNEQFF. V usage is TRBV5-1 and J usage is TRBJ2-1; 9 positions agree with TRBD2. The V gene end was trimmed by 6 bases and the J gene end by 5 bases; junction bases not matched to a gene: 3. The CDR3 spans 13 residues. The germline V gene has CDR1 SGHRS and CDR2 YFSETQ.

This CDR3 is CASSQDIGTGNYGYTF. In DNA, the CDR3 is TGTGCCAGCAGCCAAGATATTGGGACAGGGAACTATGGCTACACCTTC. The chain links TRBV3-1 (or the pseudogene TRBV3-2) to TRBJ1-2, with 9 bases aligning to TRBD1. Germline CDR1 is LGHDT and CDR2 is YNNKEL (reference sequence). The length of the CDR3 is 16 residues. Trimming at V came to 0 bases and at J to 2 bases, leaving 4 bases not matched to a gene.

The V call is TRBV14, the J call TRBJ2-7; D perhaps matches TRBD1 (5 bases). This CDR3 has 14 residues. Germline assignment: CDR1 SGHDN and CDR2 FVKESK. Trimming shortened V by 6 bases and J by 0 bases, and 12 bases separated the two germline ends. In nucleotides, the CDR3 is TGTGCCAGCAGTAAGGGGCTACCCTCCTACGAGCAGTACTTC. Amino acids: CASSKGLPSYEQYF. Variable domain in full (rest from reference TRBV14 and TRBJ2-7): EAGVTQFPSHSVIEKGQTVTLRCDPISGHDNLYWYRRVMGKEIKFLLHFVKESKQDESGMPNNRFLAERTGGTYSTLKVQPAELEDSGVYFCASSKGLPSYEQYFGPGTRLTVT.

The rearrangement links TRBV10-2 to TRBJ2-7; TRBD2 aligns across 8 bases. With V trimmed by 6 bases and J by 6 bases, 10 bases remained unmatched. The CDR3 sequence is 14 residues long. Per the germline V gene, CDR1 is WSHSY and CDR2 is SAAADI. The CDR3 reads CASRSHGGVAEQYF. The CDR3 DNA follows: TGCGCCAGCAGGTCTCACGGGGGGGTAGCCGAGCAGTACTTC.

The chain joins TRBV6-5 to TRBJ2-1; 11 nucleotides agree with TRBD2. Trimming cost V 6 bases and J 7 bases; bases outside gene matches: 5. In germline, CDR1 is MNHEY, CDR2 SVGAGI. The CDR3 extends over 14 amino acids. CDR3 in amino acids: CASRLAGGRNEQFF. The CDR3 coding sequence is TGTGCCAGCAGGCTAGCGGGGGGCAGAAATGAGCAGTTCTTC.

This clone was observed a single time. The CDR3 region has the DNA TGTGCCAGCAGTCCACGACTAGCGGGGGGGCCATACAATGAGCAGTTCTTC. As protein: CASSPRLAGGPYNEQFF. The V gene is TRBV6-6, the J gene TRBJ2-1; 14 positions agree with TRBD2. The CDR3 contains 17 residues. V dropped 5 bases and J dropped 4; count of bases not matched to a gene: 7. Germline CDR1 MNHNY, CDR2 SVGAGI (reference sequence).

This clone was seen only once. The genes are TRBV7-8 and TRBJ2-5, with TRBD1 as a possible D gene (6 bases). Germline-derived CDR1 and CDR2 are SGHVS and FQNEAQ. Trimming left V 0 bases short and J 5 bases short, with 13 bases between. CDR3 length: 15 amino acids. The CDR3 reads CASSLAGRGEETQYF. The CDR3 bases are TGTGCCAGCAGCTTAGCAGGCAGGGGTGAGGAGACCCAGTACTTC.

The chain combines TRBV7-2 with TRBJ2-3, with 9 bases that match TRBD2. The CDR3 contains 17 residues. CDR1 SGHTA and CDR2 FQGNSA come from the germline V gene. Losses at the gene ends were 5 bases for V and 8 bases for J; bases not matched to a gene: 17. The CDR3 here is CASSHPRKAGGPGTQYF. CDR3 nucleotide sequence: TGTGCCAGCAGCCATCCCCGCAAGGCGGGGGGGCCAGGTACGCAGTATTTT.

V is TRBV7-9 and J is TRBJ1-2; unclear D gene. Trimming removed 1 base at V and 5 bases at J, with 23 bases between. This CDR3 contains 18 residues. Looked up from germline, CDR1 is SEHNR and CDR2 is FQNEAQ (reference sequence). The CDR3 nucleotides read TGTGCCAGCAGCTTAGGGCGGGCCAGACCGCCCGACCCTTATGGCTACACCTTC. It encodes CASSLGRARPPDPYGYTF.

The chain joins TRBV5-1 to TRBJ1-1; 7 bases map to TRBD1. The CDR3 loop spans 10 amino acids. V lost 6 bases and J lost 11; bases outside the gene matches: 4. The germline V gene encodes CDR1 SGHRS and CDR2 YFSETQ. Here the CDR3 reads CASTGGKAFF. DNA for the CDR3: TGCGCCAGCACAGGGGGGAAGGCTTTCTTT.

The genes are TRBV18 and TRBJ2-5; 12 nucleotides line up with TRBD2. The germline gives CDR1 KGHSH, CDR2 LQKENI. V lost 0 bases to trimming and J lost 5 bases; unmatched junction nucleotides: 7. There are 17 residues in the CDR3. For the CDR3, the DNA is TGTGCCAGCTCACCACCACATCTAGCGGGAGGGAGTGAGACCCAGTACTTC. Translating it yields CASSPPHLAGGSETQYF.